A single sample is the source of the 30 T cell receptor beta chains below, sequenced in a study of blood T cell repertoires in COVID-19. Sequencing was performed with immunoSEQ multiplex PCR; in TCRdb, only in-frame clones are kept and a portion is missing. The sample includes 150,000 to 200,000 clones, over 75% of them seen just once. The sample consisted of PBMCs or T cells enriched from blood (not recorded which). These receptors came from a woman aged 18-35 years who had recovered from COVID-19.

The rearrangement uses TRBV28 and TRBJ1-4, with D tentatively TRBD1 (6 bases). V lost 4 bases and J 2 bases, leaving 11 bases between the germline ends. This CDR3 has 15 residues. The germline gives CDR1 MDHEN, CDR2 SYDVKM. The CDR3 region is CASSSVDRTNEKLFF. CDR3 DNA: TGTGCCAGCAGTTCGGTAGACAGGACTAATGAAAAACTGTTTTTT. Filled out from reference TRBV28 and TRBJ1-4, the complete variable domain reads DVKVTQSSRYLVKRTGEKVFLECVQDMDHENMFWYRQDPGLGLRLIYFSYDVKMKEKGDIPEGYSVSREKKERFSLILESASTNQTSMYLCASSSVDRTNEKLFFGSGTQLSVL.

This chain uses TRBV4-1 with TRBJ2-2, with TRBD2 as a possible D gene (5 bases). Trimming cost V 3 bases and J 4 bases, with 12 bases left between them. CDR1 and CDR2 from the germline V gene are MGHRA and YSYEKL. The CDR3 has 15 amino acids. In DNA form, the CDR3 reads TGCGCCAGCAGCCATCCCATGGACTCCACCGGGGAGCTGTTTTTT. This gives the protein CASSHPMDSTGELFF.

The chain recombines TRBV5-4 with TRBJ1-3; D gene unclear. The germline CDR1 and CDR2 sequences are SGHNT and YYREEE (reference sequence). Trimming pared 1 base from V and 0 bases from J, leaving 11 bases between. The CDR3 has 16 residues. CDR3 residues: CASSLSGSYSGNTIYF. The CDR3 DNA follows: TGTGCCAGCAGCTTGTCAGGTTCCTACTCTGGAAACACCATATATTTT. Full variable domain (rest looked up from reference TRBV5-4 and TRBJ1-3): ETGVTQSPTHLIKTRGQQVTLRCSSQSGHNTVSWYQQALGQGPQFIFQYYREEENGRGNFPPRFSGLQFPNYSSELNVNALELDDSALYLCASSLSGSYSGNTIYFGEGSWLTVV.

For the CDR3, the DNA is TGTGCCAGCAGCCCTAACCCGTACTCCATGCACGGCTACACCTTC. Its protein product is CASSPNPYSMHGYTF. The chain uses TRBV14 and TRBJ1-2; no clear D. Germline CDR1 SGHDN, CDR2 FVKESK. The CDR3 loop spans 15 amino acids. Trimming removed 4 bases at V and 8 bases at J, with 20 bases between.

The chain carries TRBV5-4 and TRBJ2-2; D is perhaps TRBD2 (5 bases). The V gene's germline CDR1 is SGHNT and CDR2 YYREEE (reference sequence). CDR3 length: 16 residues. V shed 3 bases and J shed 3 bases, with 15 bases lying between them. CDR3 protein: CASSSRSSPDTGELFF. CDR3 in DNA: TGTGCCAGCAGCTCTCGGTCTAGCCCAGACACCGGGGAGCTGTTTTTT.

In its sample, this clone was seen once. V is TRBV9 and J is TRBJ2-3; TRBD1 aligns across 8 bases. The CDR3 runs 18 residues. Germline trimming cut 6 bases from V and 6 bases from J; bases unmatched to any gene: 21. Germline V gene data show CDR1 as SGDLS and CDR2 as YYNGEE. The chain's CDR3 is CASTLGGASGGALDTQYF. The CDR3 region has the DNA TGTGCCAGCACCCTAGGAGGAGCCTCAGGGGGCGCTTTGGATACGCAGTATTTT.

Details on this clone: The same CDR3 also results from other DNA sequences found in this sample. CDR3 loop: CSASNSGSPTDTQYF. The CDR3 DNA is TGCAGTGCTAGTAATAGCGGGAGTCCCACGGATACGCAGTATTTT. The genes are TRBV20-1 and TRBJ2-3; 9 bases align to TRBD2. Germline-derived CDR1 and CDR2 are DFQATT and SNEGSKA (reference sequence). CDR3 size: 15 residues. V shed 3 bases and J 6 bases; nucleotides not matched to a gene: 10.

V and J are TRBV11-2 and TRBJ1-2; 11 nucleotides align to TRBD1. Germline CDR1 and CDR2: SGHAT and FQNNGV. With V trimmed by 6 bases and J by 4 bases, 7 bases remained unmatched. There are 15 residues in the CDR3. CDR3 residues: CASRSPGQGGYGYTF. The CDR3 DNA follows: TGTGCCAGCAGGTCACCGGGACAGGGGGGCTATGGCTACACCTTC.

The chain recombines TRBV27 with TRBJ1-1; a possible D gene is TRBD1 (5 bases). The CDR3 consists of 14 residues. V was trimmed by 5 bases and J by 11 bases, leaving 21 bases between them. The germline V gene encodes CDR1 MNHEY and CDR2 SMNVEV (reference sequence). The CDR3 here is CASSIRQMGGVAFF. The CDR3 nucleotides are TGTGCCAGCAGTATCCGACAGATGGGGGGGGTGGCTTTCTTT.

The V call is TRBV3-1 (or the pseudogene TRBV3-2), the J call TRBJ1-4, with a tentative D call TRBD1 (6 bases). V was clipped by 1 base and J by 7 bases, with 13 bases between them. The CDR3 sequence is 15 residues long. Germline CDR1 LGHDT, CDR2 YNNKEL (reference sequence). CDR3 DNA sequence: TGTGCCAGCAGCCAAGTGGGGAGGGGGAGTGAAAAACTGTTTTTT. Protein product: CASSQVGRGSEKLFF.

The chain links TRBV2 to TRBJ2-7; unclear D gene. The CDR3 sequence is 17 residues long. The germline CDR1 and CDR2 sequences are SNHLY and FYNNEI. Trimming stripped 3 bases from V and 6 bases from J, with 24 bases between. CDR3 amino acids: CASSDPVEPTTLSEQYF. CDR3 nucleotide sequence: TGTGCCAGCAGTGACCCGGTGGAGCCTACAACCCTCTCCGAGCAGTACTTC.

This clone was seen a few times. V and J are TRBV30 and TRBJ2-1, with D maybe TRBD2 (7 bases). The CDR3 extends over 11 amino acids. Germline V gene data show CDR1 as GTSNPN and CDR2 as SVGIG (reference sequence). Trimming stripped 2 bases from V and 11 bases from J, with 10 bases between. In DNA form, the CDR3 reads TGTGCCTGGAGTAGGGGGGGAAAGCAGTTCTTC. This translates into CAWSRGGKQFF.

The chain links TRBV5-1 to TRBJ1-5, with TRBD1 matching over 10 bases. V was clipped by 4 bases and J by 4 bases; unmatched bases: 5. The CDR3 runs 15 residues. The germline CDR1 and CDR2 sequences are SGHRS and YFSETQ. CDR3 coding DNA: TGCGCCAGCAGCCAGTGGACAGGGGGTAATCAGCCCCAGCATTTT. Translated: CASSQWTGGNQPQHF.

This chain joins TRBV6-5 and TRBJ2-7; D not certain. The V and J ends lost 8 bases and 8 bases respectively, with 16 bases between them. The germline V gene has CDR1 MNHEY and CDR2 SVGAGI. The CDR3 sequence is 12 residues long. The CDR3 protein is CASHNDPAQQYF. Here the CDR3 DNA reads TGTGCCAGCCATAATGATCCTGCGCAGCAGTACTTC.

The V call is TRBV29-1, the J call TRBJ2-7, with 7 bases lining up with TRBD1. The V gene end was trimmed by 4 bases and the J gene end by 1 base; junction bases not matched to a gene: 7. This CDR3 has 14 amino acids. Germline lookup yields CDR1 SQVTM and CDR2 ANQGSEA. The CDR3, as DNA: TGCAGCGTTGTAAGGGACAGCCTTTCCTACGAGCAGTACTTC. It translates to CSVVRDSLSYEQYF.

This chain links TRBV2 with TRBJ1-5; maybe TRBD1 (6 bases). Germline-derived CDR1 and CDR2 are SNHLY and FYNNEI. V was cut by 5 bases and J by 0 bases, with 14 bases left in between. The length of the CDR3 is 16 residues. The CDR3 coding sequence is TGTGCCAGCAGTTCGGACAGAGCTTTTAGCAATCAGCCCCAGCATTTT. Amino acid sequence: CASSSDRAFSNQPQHF.

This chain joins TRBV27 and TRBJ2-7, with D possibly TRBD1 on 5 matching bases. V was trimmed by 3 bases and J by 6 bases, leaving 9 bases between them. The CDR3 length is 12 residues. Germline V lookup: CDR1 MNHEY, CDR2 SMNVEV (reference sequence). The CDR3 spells CASSFQGFEQYF. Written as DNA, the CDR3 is TGTGCCAGCAGTTTTCAGGGTTTCGAGCAGTACTTC.

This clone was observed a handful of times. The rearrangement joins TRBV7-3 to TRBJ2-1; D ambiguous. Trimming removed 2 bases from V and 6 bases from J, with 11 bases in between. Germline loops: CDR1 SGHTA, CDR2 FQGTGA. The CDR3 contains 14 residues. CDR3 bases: TGTGCCAGCAGCTTAGAGAGGTCCATCAATGAGCAGTTCTTC. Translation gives CASSLERSINEQFF.

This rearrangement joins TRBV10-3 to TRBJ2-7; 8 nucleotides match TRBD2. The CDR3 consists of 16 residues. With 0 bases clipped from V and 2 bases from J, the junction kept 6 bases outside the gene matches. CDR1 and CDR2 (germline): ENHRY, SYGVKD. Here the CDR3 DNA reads TGTGCCATCAGTGAGTCCCCCGCGGGAGGTACCTACGAGCAGTACTTC. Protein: CAISESPAGGTYEQYF.

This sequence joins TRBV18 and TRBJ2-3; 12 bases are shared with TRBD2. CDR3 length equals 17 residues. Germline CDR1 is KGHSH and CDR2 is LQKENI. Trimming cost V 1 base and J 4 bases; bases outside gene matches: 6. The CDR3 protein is CASSPQKLAGGSDTQYF. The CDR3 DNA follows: TGTGCCAGCTCACCACAAAAACTAGCGGGAGGTTCAGATACGCAGTATTTT.

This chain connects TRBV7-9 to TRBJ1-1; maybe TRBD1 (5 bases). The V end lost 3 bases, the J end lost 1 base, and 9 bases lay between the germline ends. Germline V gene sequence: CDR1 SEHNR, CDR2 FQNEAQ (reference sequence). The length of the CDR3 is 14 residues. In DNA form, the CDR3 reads TGTGCCAGCAGCTTTATGGGGCCGAACACTGAAGCTTTCTTT. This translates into CASSFMGPNTEAFF.

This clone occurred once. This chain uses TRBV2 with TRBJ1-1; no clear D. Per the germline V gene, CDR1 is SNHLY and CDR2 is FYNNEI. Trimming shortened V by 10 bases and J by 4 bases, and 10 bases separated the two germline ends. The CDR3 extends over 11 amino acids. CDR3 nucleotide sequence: TGTGCCATTCAGACATCCACTGAAGCTTTCTTT. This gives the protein CAIQTSTEAFF. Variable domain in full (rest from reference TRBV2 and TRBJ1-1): EPEVTQTPSHQVTQMGQEVILRCVPISNHLYFYWYRQILGQKVEFLVSFYNNEISEKSEIFDDQFSVERPDGSNFTLKIRSTKLEDSAMYFCAIQTSTEAFFGQGTRLTVV.

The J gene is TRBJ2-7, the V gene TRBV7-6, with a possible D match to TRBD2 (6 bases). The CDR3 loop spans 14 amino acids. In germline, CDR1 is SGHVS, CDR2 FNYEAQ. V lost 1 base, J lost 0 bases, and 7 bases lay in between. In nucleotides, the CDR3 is TGTGCCAGCAGCTTAGTCGGGAGCTCCTACGAGCAGTACTTC. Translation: CASSLVGSSYEQYF.

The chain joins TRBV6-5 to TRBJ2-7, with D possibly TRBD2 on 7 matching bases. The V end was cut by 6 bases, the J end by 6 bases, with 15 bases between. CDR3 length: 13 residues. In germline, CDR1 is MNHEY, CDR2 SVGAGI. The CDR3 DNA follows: TGTGCCAGCAGGAGGGGGAGGGCCATCGAGCAGTACTTC. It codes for CASRRGRAIEQYF.

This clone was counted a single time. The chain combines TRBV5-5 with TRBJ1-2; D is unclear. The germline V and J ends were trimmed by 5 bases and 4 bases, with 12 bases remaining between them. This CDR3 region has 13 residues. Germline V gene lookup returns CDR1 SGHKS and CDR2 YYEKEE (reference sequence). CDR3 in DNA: TGTGCCAGCAGTTTGACACCCTTCTATGGCTACACCTTC. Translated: CASSLTPFYGYTF.

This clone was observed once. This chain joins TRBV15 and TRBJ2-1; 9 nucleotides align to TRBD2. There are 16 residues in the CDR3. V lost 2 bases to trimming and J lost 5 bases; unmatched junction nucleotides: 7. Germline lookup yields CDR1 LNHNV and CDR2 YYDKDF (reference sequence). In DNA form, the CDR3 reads TGTGCCACCAGCAGACTCCGACTAGCGGACAACAATGAGCAGTTCTTC. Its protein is CATSRLRLADNNEQFF.

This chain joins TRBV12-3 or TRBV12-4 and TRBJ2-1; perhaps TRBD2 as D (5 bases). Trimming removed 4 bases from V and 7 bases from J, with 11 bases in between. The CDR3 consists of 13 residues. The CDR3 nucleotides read TGTGCCAGCAGTTGGATCACGGGGAATGAGCAGTTCTTC. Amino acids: CASSWITGNEQFF.

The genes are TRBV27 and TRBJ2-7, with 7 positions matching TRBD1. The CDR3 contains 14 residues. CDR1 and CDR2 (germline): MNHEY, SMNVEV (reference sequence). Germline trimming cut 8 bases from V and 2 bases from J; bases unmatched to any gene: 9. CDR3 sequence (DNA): TGTGCCAGCCGCCCGACAGGGCCAACCTACGAGCAGTACTTC. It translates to CASRPTGPTYEQYF.

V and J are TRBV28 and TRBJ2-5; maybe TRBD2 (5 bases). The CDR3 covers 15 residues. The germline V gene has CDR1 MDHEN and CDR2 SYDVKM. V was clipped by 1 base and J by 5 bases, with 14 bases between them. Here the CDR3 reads CASSLLIGNGETQYF. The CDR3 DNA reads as TGTGCCAGCAGTTTATTGATCGGGAACGGGGAGACCCAGTACTTC.

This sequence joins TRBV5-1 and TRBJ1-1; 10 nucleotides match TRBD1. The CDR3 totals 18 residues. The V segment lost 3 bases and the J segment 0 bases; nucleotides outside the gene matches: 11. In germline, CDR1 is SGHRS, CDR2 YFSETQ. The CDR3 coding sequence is TGCGCCAGCAGCTCAGGAACCGGGACAGGGGCGATGAACACTGAAGCTTTCTTT. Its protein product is CASSSGTGTGAMNTEAFF.